Listed below are T cell receptor beta chains from one sample, sequenced in a study of blood T cell repertoires in COVID-19. TCRdb's table, derived via immunoSEQ multiplex PCR, lists solely in-frame clones and lacks some. Here the sample spans 95,000 to 150,000 clones, about nine tenths being singletons. The sequencing sample was made of peripheral blood. All receptors derive from a man aged 35 to 55 with acute or convalescent COVID-19. CDR3s include the opening cysteine and the closing phenylalanine or tryptophan. Where a row states a size, it is once, few, many or the class of an expanded clone; other rows omit it.

CDR3 protein: CSARTGQPNTEAFF; clone size: .; V gene: TRBV29-1
CDR3 protein: CASGLNPGQATVYGYTF; clone size: .; V gene: TRBV12-5
CDR3 protein: CSVKGEGYGYTF; clone size: .; V gene: TRBV29-1
CDR3 protein: CASRPSAYNEQFF; clone size: .; V gene: TRBV6-2/TRBV6-3
CDR3 protein: CASSATGAQQPQHF; clone size: few; V gene: TRBV18
CDR3 protein: CASSPTGTGGSPLHF; clone size: .; V gene: TRBV18
CDR3 protein: CASSPSTGSSGANVLTF; clone size: .; V gene: TRBV18
CDR3 protein: CASSYSSINSGYTF; clone size: .; V gene: TRBV6-5
CDR3 protein: CAWSAKGDGNSGNTIYF; clone size: .; V gene: TRBV30
CDR3 protein: CASRPGTSGRDEQETQYF; clone size: .; V gene: TRBV19
CDR3 protein: CASSGSGQVNTEAFF; clone size: few; V gene: TRBV7-9
CDR3 protein: CASSTGNEQFF; clone size: few; V gene: TRBV6-5
CDR3 protein: CASSVQTEVNGYTF; clone size: .; V gene: TRBV9
CDR3 protein: CASSFGRDYGYTF; clone size: .; V gene: TRBV5-1
CDR3 protein: CASSIRVFGDTEAFF; clone size: .; V gene: TRBV19
CDR3 protein: CATSGGTGVYNEQFF; clone size: few; V gene: TRBV24-1
CDR3 protein: CSVEEGTHYGYTF; clone size: few; V gene: TRBV29-1
CDR3 protein: CASSRADIVNEQYF; clone size: few; V gene: TRBV14
CDR3 protein: CAWSVQLVQGIDGYTF; clone size: .; V gene: TRBV30
CDR3 protein: CSADRANTEAFF; clone size: .; V gene: TRBV29-1